Sequencing of this TCR beta chain was carried out in a study of blood T cell repertoires in COVID-19 (dated by TCRdb to 2018 to 2020). About the full investigation: Samples covering the acute and convalescent phases of COVID-19 were provided by collaborators in the United States, Italy and Spain. The prospective study material was composed of cDNA or gDNA derived from T cells, B-cell-depleted T cells, or PBMCs. Deeply sampled blood TCRbeta repertoires from subjects exposed to, actively infected with, or recovered from COVID-19 were included in the dataset. A freely available public database, intended as a resource for researchers studying the immune response to SARS-CoV-2, is where the repertoires were released. Samples were obtained from the ongoing ImmuneRACE study (first 160 participants) and from 950 to 1,500 subjects provided by 6 global collaborators. A de-identified subject ID, COVID-19 status, age in years and sex were almost always included in the sample metadata. Where available, HLA class I and class II types were obtained from metadata supplied by the sample provider rather than from assay-based typing. Points the paper makes about the study in general: The quantity of clinical and demographic metadata differed by source and by participant and was supplied without curation.

Collaborating institutions collected whole blood in K2EDTA tubes following their own protocols. For TCRbeta analysis, collaborators shipped samples as frozen whole blood, isolated PBMCs, or DNA extracted from either of those sample types. The immunoSEQ Assay, a bias-controlled multiplex PCR, was used to amplify TCRbeta CDR3 regions from genomic DNA. In the paper's pipeline: The number of nucleated cells in each sample was estimated from the amplification of reference gene primers within the assay. To quantify the absolute abundance of each unique TCRbeta CDR3 rearrangement, sequence reads were collapsed and filtered. For each sample, productive Simpson clonality was calculated by taking the square root of Simpson's diversity index across productive rearrangements. The clones in this table, taken by TCRdb from immuneACCESS, are in-frame only. Not every clone is retained; where verified, under half of the shortfall comes from an unresolved V gene, and the cause of the rest is unknown. V, J and clone size are taken as reported in that table, and D and trimming were inferred from the DNA itself. This sample gives a few hundred thousand clones in total; approximately 88% of them show up just once. The ten most abundant clones make up roughly 1.2% of the sample.

In the case of this clone: Its antigen is currently not known. Compared with germline, one end of the junction differs, possibly owing to a read error.

The sequence was collected from a man aged 35 to 55 with acute or convalescent COVID-19. The material sequenced was peripheral blood.

The CDR3 region has the sequence CASSQDSVRQGGAVF. The base sequence is TGCGCCAGCAGCCAAGATTCGGTGCGACAGGGGGGTGCGGTATTC. The rearrangement joined TRBV4-1 to TRBJ2-7; 9 nucleotides in the junction match TRBD1. According to the germline V gene, CDR1 reads MGHRA and CDR2 reads YSYEKL. Taken from cysteine to phenylalanine, the CDR3 has 15 residues. Just the 45-base CDR3 DNA is kept, in frame starting at base 1.